This TCR beta chain was retrieved from a study of immune evolution from preneoplasia to lung adenocarcinoma. The method was immunoSEQ multiplex PCR; TCRdb's version includes in-frame clones alone and lacks a portion of them. The sample contains thousands of clones, approximately 82% of which appear only once. Study-level points and caveats: Top clone frequencies peaked in normal lung, apparently declining through invasive adenocarcinoma. Later-stage lesions seemingly showed higher T cell density and diversity than normal lung.

Germline V CDR1 and CDR2: SGHNT, YYREEE (reference sequence). The CDR3 extends over 15 amino acids. V lost 1 base to trimming and J lost 5 bases, with 15 bases between them. As regards this clone: As yet, its antigen is unknown.

Patient tissue came from resections in Japan or China, 2014–2017. Sequenced input: FFPE adjacent normal lung tissue. V usage is TRBV5-4 and J usage is TRBJ1-1; a weak D match, TRBD1 (5 bases). The clonotype originates from a person aged 65-85 years with lung adenocarcinoma. The CDR3 reads CASSLRQGGITEAFF. CDR3 DNA: TGTGCCAGCAGCTTGAGGCAGGGAGGGATTACTGAAGCTTTCTTT.